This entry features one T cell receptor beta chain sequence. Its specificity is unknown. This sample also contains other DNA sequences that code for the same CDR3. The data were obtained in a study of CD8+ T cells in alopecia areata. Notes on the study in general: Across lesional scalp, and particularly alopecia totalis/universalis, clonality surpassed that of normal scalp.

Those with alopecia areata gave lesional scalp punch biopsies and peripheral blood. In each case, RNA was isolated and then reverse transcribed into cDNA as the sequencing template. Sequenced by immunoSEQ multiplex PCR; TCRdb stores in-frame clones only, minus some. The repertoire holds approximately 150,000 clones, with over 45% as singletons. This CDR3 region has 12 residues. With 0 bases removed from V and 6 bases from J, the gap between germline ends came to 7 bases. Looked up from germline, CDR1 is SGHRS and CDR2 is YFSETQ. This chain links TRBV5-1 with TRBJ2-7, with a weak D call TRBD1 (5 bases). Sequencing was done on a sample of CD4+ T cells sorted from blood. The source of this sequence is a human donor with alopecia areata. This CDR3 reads CASSLEGVEQYF. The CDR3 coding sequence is TGCGCCAGCAGCTTGGAAGGGGTCGAGCAGTACTTC. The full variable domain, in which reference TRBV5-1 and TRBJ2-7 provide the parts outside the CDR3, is KAGVTQTPRYLIKTRGQQVTLSCSPISGHRSVSWYQQTPGQGLQFLFEYFSETQRNKGNFPGRFSGRQFSNSRSEMNVSTLELGDSALYLCASSLEGVEQYFGPGTRLTVT.